This T cell receptor (beta chain) was sequenced during a study of vaccination effects on CD4 cells after COVID-19. Study overall: Post-vaccine specimens arrived a median 72 days past the second dose.

V was clipped by 7 bases and J by 6 bases, with 16 bases between them. Germline loops: CDR1 MNHEY, CDR2 SMNVEV (reference sequence). CDR3 length: 15 amino acids. Antigen-specific CD4+ T cells were expanded with viral peptide pools in the ViraFEST assay before sequencing. Following a roughly 9-day culture, CD4+ T cells were purified. Vaccine administered to participants consisted of two doses of either BNT162b2 or mRNA-1273. Cultivation was performed at a few million PBMC per well with approximately 10 IU/ml IL-2 and around 10 ug/ml peptides added. Assay: immunoSEQ multiplex PCR; the TCRdb copy retains only in-frame clones and omits some. The sample yields 25,000 to 35,000 clones, about 70% seen once. Note on this clone: Its antigen is unidentified.

J is TRBJ1-6 and V is TRBV27, with D tentatively TRBD1 (6 bases). The sequences come from CD4+ T cells from PBMCs cultured with HCoV-NL63 spike peptides, collected after COVID-19 vaccination. The TCR comes from a human donor who received a COVID-19 vaccine. The CDR3: CASNPKSGVNSPLHF. The CDR3 DNA reads as TGTGCCAGCAACCCCAAATCAGGGGTTAATTCACCCCTCCACTTT.